One sample yielded the 16 T cell receptor beta chains listed below, sequenced in a study of beta chain features in type 1 diabetes. The investigators reverse transcribed all of the isolated RNA, so they sequenced expressed TCRB transcripts. The assay was immunoSEQ multiplex PCR, and TCRdb's table has in-frame clones only and misses some. Of hundreds of thousands of clones listed, 15% to 20% are singletons. Source material: naive CD4+ T cells from blood. Receptors originate from a woman aged 18-29 years in good health.

The chain combines TRBV19 with TRBJ1-1; D possibly corresponds to TRBD1 (5 bases). In germline, CDR1 is LNHDA, CDR2 SQIVND (reference sequence). V was cut by 4 bases and J by 1 base, with 7 bases left in between. The CDR3 consists of 13 residues. The CDR3 loop is CASSNTGNTEAFF. The CDR3 region has the DNA TGTGCCAGTAGTAACACAGGGAACACTGAAGCTTTCTTT.

This clone was counted only a few times. This chain uses TRBV6-6 with TRBJ2-5, with 11 bases aligning to TRBD1. Unmatched junction bases numbered 7, after V lost 5 bases and J lost 5 bases. The CDR3 covers 15 residues. Germline V gene lookup returns CDR1 MNHNY and CDR2 SVGAGI (reference sequence). DNA of the CDR3: TGTGCCAGCAGTACGGGACAGGGGGTGGAGGAGACCCAGTACTTC. Protein product: CASSTGQGVEETQYF.

There are a few counts of this clone. The chain joins TRBV7-9 to TRBJ2-1; TRBD1 agrees at 9 bases. The CDR3 totals 14 residues. Trimming took 2 bases from V and 8 from J; bases not matched to a gene: 4. CDR1 is SEHNR, CDR2 FQNEAQ, per germline (reference sequence). The CDR3 DNA reads as TGTGCCAGCAGCTTAACAACAGGGGGCGATGAGCAGTTCTTC. Amino acid sequence: CASSLTTGGDEQFF. Looking up the rest from reference TRBV7-9 and TRBJ2-1 gives the full variable domain: DTGVSQNPRHKITKRGQNVTFRCDPISEHNRLYWYRQTLGQGPEFLTYFQNEAQLEKSRLLSDRFSAERPKGSFSTLEIQRTEQGDSAMYLCASSLTTGGDEQFFGPGTRLTVL.

In this sample, this clone turned up a few times. The gene calls are TRBV2 and TRBJ2-1; tentative D call: TRBD2 (6 bases). CDR3 length: 13 amino acids. V was trimmed by 6 bases and J by 7 bases, leaving 13 bases between them. CDR1 and CDR2 from the germline V gene are SNHLY and FYNNEI. CDR3 bases: TGTGCCAGCAGATGGCAGGCGGGGAATGAGCAGTTCTTC. This codes for CASRWQAGNEQFF.

The chain links TRBV28 to TRBJ1-5, with a weak D call TRBD1 (6 bases). The CDR3 is made up of 14 amino acids. With 6 bases removed from V and 6 bases from J, the gap between germline ends came to 15 bases. CDR1 is MDHEN and CDR2 is SYDVKM in the germline V gene. CDR3 nucleotide sequence: TGTGCCAGCAGACCCGGCGGGGGCGGTCAGCCCCAGCATTTT. Translation: CASRPGGGGQPQHF.

This clone was detected only a few times. The same CDR3 can be traced to other DNA sequences in this sample. The chain combines TRBV10-3 with TRBJ2-2, with 10 nucleotides matching TRBD2. This CDR3 region has 15 residues. Germline trimming cut 4 bases from V and 2 bases from J; bases unmatched to any gene: 1. Germline assignment: CDR1 ENHRY and CDR2 SYGVKD. The CDR3 DNA reads as TGTGCCATCAGTGGGACTAGCGGCAACACCGGGGAGCTGTTTTTT. Translating gives CAISGTSGNTGELFF.

The gene calls are TRBV7-2 and TRBJ2-7; no clear D gene. V was trimmed by 5 bases and J by 2 bases, leaving 10 bases between them. CDR1 is SGHTA and CDR2 is FQGNSA in the germline V gene. The CDR3 spans 13 residues. In DNA, the CDR3 is TGTGCCAGCAGCAAAGACTGGGCCTACGAGCAGTACTTC. Translation gives CASSKDWAYEQYF.

As regards this clone: Other DNA sequences in the sample encode the same CDR3. The V call is TRBV7-2, the J call TRBJ2-7; 12 nucleotides match TRBD2. Germline V gives CDR1 SGHTA, CDR2 FQGNSA. Trimming took 0 bases from V and 4 from J; bases not matched to a gene: 1. The CDR3 is 15 residues long. CDR3 DNA: TGTGCCAGCAGCTTAGCCCTAGCGGGAGGGTACGAGCAGTACTTC. Encoded protein: CASSLALAGGYEQYF.

This clone has only a few counts. The V gene is TRBV2, the J gene TRBJ2-7, with a weak D call TRBD1 (5 bases). This CDR3 has 14 residues. Germline V gives CDR1 SNHLY, CDR2 FYNNEI. Deletions cut 8 bases from V and 3 bases from J, with 17 bases between. The CDR3 DNA is TGTGCCAGCGGTCGTGACAGACCACTCTACGAGCAGTACTTC. Translated, it gives CASGRDRPLYEQYF.

The chain has TRBV5-5 and TRBJ2-3; D ambiguous. V was shortened by 6 bases and J by 0 bases, with 17 bases between the two germline ends. The CDR3 has 16 residues. CDR1 and CDR2 (germline): SGHKS, YYEKEE (reference sequence). Here the CDR3 reads CASKTLGPISTDTQYF. The CDR3, as DNA: TGTGCCAGCAAAACTCTCGGACCGATTAGCACAGATACGCAGTATTTT.

This clone has a handful of counts. Other DNA sequences in this specimen translate into the identical CDR3. CDR3 residues: CSAASYEQYF. The CDR3 DNA follows: TGCAGTGCAGCGTCTTACGAGCAGTACTTC. V and J are TRBV20-1 and TRBJ2-7; no definite D call. With 6 bases removed from V and 4 bases from J, the gap between germline ends came to 7 bases. The CDR3 totals 10 residues. Germline loops: CDR1 DFQATT, CDR2 SNEGSKA (reference sequence).

The chain links TRBV29-1 to TRBJ1-3, with D possibly being TRBD1 (5 bases). V lost 6 bases to trimming and J lost 4 bases, with 19 bases between them. This CDR3 has 15 amino acids. Per the germline V gene, CDR1 is SQVTM and CDR2 is ANQGSEA. CDR3 DNA: TGCAGCGTCGTACGCCCATGGGGGTTAGGAAACACCATATATTTT. This gives the protein CSVVRPWGLGNTIYF.

This clone was counted a few times. The J gene is TRBJ2-3, the V gene TRBV2; the D is unclear. Germline loops: CDR1 SNHLY, CDR2 FYNNEI. The germline V and J ends were trimmed by 6 bases and 1 base, with 14 bases remaining between them. The CDR3 extends over 15 amino acids. The CDR3 DNA reads TGTGCCAGCAGGGATAGCCGGGTGGGCACAGATACGCAGTATTTT. It is translated as CASRDSRVGTDTQYF. Full variable domain (rest looked up from reference TRBV2 and TRBJ2-3): EPEVTQTPSHQVTQMGQEVILRCVPISNHLYFYWYRQILGQKVEFLVSFYNNEISEKSEIFDDQFSVERPDGSNFTLKIRSTKLEDSAMYFCASRDSRVGTDTQYFGPGTRLTVL.

This clone appeared many times. V is TRBV14 and J is TRBJ2-3, with D possibly called TRBD1 or TRBD2 (5 bases each). The CDR3 is 12 amino acids. V dropped 1 base and J dropped 8 bases, with 7 bases sitting between them. Germline CDR1 reads SGHDN; CDR2 reads FVKESK. CDR3 DNA: TGTGCCAGCAGCCAAGGAGGGGTTACGCAGTATTTT. Translated: CASSQGGVTQYF.

A few counts support this clone. The rearrangement links TRBV27 to TRBJ2-7; D could derive from TRBD1 or TRBD2 (6 bases each). Germline CDR1 reads MNHEY; CDR2 reads SMNVEV (reference sequence). V was trimmed by 3 bases and J by 6 bases, leaving 12 bases between them. The CDR3 is made up of 13 amino acids. The CDR3 sequence is CASSFIQGGEQYF. In DNA form, the CDR3 reads TGTGCCAGCAGTTTCATACAGGGAGGCGAGCAGTACTTC.

There are a few counts of this clone. The chain recombines TRBV21-1 with TRBJ2-1. TRBV21-1 is termed a pseudogene. The CDR3 spans 15 residues. The CDR3 bases are TGTGCCAGCAGCACTTCCGACCCCCCCCACAATGAGCAGTTCTTC. Residues: CASSTSDPPHNEQFF.